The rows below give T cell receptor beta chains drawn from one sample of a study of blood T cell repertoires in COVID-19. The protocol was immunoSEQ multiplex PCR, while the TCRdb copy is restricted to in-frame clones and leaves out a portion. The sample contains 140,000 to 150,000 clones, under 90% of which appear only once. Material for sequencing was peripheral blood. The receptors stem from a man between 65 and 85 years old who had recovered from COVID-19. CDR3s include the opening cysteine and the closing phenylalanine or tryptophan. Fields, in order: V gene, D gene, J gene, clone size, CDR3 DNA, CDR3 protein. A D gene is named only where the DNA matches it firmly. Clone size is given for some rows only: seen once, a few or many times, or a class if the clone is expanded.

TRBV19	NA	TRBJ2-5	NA	TGTGCCAGTAGTATCGACTTTCCGGGGGAGACCCAGTACTTC	CASSIDFPGETQYF
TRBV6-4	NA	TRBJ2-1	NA	TGTGCCAGCAGTGACTCGGTGGTCAAGCGGGACAATGAGCAGTTCTTC	CASSDSVVKRDNEQFF
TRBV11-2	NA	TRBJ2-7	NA	TGTGCCAGCAGCTTTGAGTGGGGGGATTCCTACGAGCAGTACTTC	CASSFEWGDSYEQYF
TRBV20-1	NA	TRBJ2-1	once	TGCAGTGCTAGTCATCCTAGGGGGTCGGGGAATGAGCAGTTCTTC	CSASHPRGSGNEQFF
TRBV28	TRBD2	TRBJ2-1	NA	TGTGCCAGAGCACTAGCGGGAGTCTACAATGAGCAGTTCTTC	CARALAGVYNEQFF
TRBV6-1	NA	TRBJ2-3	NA	TGTGCCAGCAGTGAACCCGGACTATCCTCTAGCACAGATACGCAGTATTTT	CASSEPGLSSSTDTQYF
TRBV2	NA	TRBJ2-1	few	TGTGCCAGCAGGGCGACAGCCGGGCAAGGGGATGAGCAGTTCTTC	CASRATAGQGDEQFF
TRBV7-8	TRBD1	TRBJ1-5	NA	TGTGCCAGCAGCTTAGACCGGAGGGACAGGGGACTAAGCAATCAGCCCCAGCATTTT	CASSLDRRDRGLSNQPQHF
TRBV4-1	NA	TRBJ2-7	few	TGCGCCAGCAGCCCCGGGAGGTGGACAGGGAAGTCCTACGAGCAGTACTTC	CASSPGRWTGKSYEQYF
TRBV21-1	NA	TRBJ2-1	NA	TGTGCCAGCAGCAAAGGTCGGGGACTAGCGGGAGTTGAGCAGTTCTTC	CASSKGRGLAGVEQFF
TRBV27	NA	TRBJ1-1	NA	TGTGCCAGCAGTTCTCTCGGGACTCCCATAACTGAAGCTTTCTTT	CASSSLGTPITEAFF
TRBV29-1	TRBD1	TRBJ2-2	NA	TGCAGCGTAACAGGGGCGAGGAACACCGGGGAGCTGTTTTTT	CSVTGARNTGELFF
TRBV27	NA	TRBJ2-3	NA	TGTGCCAGCAGTGTCGAGACTAGTAGCACAGATACGCAGTATTTT	CASSVETSSTDTQYF
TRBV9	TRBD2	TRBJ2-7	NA	TGTGCCAGCAGCCCCCGTCATTCAGCGGGGTCGCTCTACGAGCAGTACTTC	CASSPRHSAGSLYEQYF
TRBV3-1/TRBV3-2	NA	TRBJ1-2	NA	TGTGCCAGCAGCCAAGATCGGGGGGGACGCTACACCTTC	CASSQDRGGRYTF
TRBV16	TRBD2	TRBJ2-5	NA	TGTGCCAGCAGCCAACCCTCGGGAGGGGGTGAGACCCAGTACTTC	CASSQPSGGGETQYF
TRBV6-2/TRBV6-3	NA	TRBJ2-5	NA	TGTGCCAGCAGTCCACTGACTGGCGGGACCTGGTACCAAGAGACCCAGTACTTC	CASSPLTGGTWYQETQYF
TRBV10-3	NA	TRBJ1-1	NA	TGTGCCATCAGGGACAGCCTTACTTATGAAGCTTTCTTT	CAIRDSLTYEAFF
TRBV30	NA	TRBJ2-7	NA	TGTGCCTGGAGTGGGGCAATTGGAGGCGAGCAGTACTTC	CAWSGAIGGEQYF
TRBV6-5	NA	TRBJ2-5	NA	TGTGCCAGCAGTTACCAACAGGGTATTTGGGAGACCCAGTACTTC	CASSYQQGIWETQYF
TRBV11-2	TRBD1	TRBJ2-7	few	TGTGCCAGCAGCACCGACAGGGAAGGGTCCTACGAGCAGTACTTC	CASSTDREGSYEQYF
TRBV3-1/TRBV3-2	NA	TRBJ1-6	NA	TGTGCCAGCAGCCAAGATGGAAGCGGAGGAAATTCACCCCTCCACTTT	CASSQDGSGGNSPLHF
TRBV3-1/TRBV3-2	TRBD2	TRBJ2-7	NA	TGTGCCAGCAGCCAAGTATGGGGACTAGCGGGAACGAACGAGCAGTACTTC	CASSQVWGLAGTNEQYF
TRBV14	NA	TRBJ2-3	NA	TGTGCCAGCAGCCAAGGGGCGGAATTTCGGGGGTTATTCGGCACAGATACGCAGTATTTT	CASSQGAEFRGLFGTDTQYF
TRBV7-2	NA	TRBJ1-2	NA	TGTGCCAGCAGCTTAGGCGATACCACGACACGAGGGGGTAAAGGCTACACCTTC	CASSLGDTTTRGGKGYTF
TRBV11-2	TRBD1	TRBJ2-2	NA	TGTGCCAGCAGCATACACGGACAGGGTTGGGACACCGGGGAGCTGTTTTTT	CASSIHGQGWDTGELFF
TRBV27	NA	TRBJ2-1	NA	TGTGCCAGCAGTTTATTCGCGGGTAAATCCTACAATGAGCAGTTCTTC	CASSLFAGKSYNEQFF
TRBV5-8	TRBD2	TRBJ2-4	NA	TGTGCCAGCAGCTACGACCATAGCGGGGAAAACATTCAGTACTTC	CASSYDHSGENIQYF
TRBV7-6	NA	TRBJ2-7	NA	TGTGCCAGCAGCGTTCAGTCCGGGCGGGTCCTCTACGAGCAGTACTTC	CASSVQSGRVLYEQYF
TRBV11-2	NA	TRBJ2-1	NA	TGTGCCAGCAGCTTAGGCGTACAGAACTACAATGAGCAGTTCTTC	CASSLGVQNYNEQFF
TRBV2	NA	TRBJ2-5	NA	TGTGCCAGCAGAAGCGAGGCTGGAGGAATAAGGACCCAGTACTTC	CASRSEAGGIRTQYF
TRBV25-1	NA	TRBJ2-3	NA	TGTGCCAGCAGTCAGGCAGATACGCAGTATTTT	CASSQADTQYF
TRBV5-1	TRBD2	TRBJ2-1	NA	TGCGCCAGCAGGGCGGGACTAGCGGGCCACAATGAGCAGTTCTTC	CASRAGLAGHNEQFF
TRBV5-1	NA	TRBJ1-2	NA	TGCGCCAGCAGCCCTGGAGGAAAGCACTATGGCTACACCTTC	CASSPGGKHYGYTF
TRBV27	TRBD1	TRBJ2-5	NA	TGTGCCAGCAGTCCACGGGACAGACAAGAGACCCAGTACTTC	CASSPRDRQETQYF
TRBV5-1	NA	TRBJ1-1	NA	TGCGCCAGCAGCTTAGAGGGAAGGAACACTGAAGCTTTCTTT	CASSLEGRNTEAFF
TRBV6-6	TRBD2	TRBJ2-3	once	TGTGCCAGCAGGGGGACTAGCGGGAGGAAAGATACGCAGTATTTT	CASRGTSGRKDTQYF
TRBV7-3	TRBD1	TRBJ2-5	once	TGTGCCAGCAGCCCCAGGGGGCTCGAGACCCAGTACTTC	CASSPRGLETQYF
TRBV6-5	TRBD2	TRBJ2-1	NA	TGTGCCAGCAGTTACTCCGGACTAGCTGCGTATGAGCAGTTCTTC	CASSYSGLAAYEQFF
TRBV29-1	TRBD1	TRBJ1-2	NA	TGCAGCGTTGAGGGTCAGGGGGGCGGCTACACCTTC	CSVEGQGGGYTF
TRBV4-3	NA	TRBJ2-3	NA	TGCGCCAGCAGCCAAGATAGAGATTGGGCGGATACGCAGTATTTT	CASSQDRDWADTQYF
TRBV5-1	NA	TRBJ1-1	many	TGCGCCAGCAGGCCCGAGGGGGATGAAGCTTTCTTT	CASRPEGDEAFF
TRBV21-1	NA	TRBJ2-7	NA	TGTGCCAGCAGTCCTACTTTAGGGACAGGGGGCGGCCCCTACGAGCAGTACTTC	CASSPTLGTGGGPYEQYF
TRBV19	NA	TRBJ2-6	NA	TGTGCCAGTAGCAGACTTGACTCTGGGGCCAACGTCCTGACTTTC	CASSRLDSGANVLTF
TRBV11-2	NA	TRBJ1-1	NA	TGTGCCAGCAGCTTACTAGGGGCCCACACTGAAGCTTTCTTT	CASSLLGAHTEAFF
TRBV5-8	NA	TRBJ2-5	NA	TGTGCCAGCAGCTTGGGCCAAAATCCTATTCCCCAAGAGACCCAGTACTTC	CASSLGQNPIPQETQYF
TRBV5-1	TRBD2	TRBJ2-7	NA	TGCGCCAGCAGACGAGGACTAGCGGGAGAAAACGAGCAGTACTTC	CASRRGLAGENEQYF
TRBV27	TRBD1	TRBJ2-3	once	TGTGCCAGCGGCCCTCTACCGGGACAGGGAATCACAGATACGCAGTATTTT	CASGPLPGQGITDTQYF
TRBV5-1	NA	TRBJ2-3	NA	TGCGCCAGCAGCTTGACGGTAGATACGCAGTATTTT	CASSLTVDTQYF
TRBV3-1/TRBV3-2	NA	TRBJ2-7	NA	TGTGCCAGCAGCCAAGGAGTCCTCGCCTACGAGCAGTACTTC	CASSQGVLAYEQYF
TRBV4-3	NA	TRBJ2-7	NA	TGCGCCAGCAGCCGGGAGTTAATCGGGGTTATCTACGAGCAGTACTTC	CASSRELIGVIYEQYF
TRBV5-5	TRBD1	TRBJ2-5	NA	TGTGCCAGCAGCCTTACAGGGGGCGCGGTTGGGACCCAAGAGACCCAGTACTTC	CASSLTGGAVGTQETQYF